A single T cell receptor beta chain is shown here with its context. A few counts support this clonotype. The clone's antigen remains unknown. Base qualities are not recorded, but no much larger clone differs from it by a single base. As encoded in the germline V gene (reference sequence), CDR1 is PRHDT while CDR2 is FYEKMQ. Including the terminal cysteine and phenylalanine, the CDR3 comprises 15 residues. The only DNA kept is the CDR3, 45 bases in frame from the first base. V loses 3 bases of germline sequence and J loses 3 bases, and the interval between the two ends is 14 bases. This specimen comes from a study of T cells in Graves' hyperthyroidism and ophthalmopathy (dated by TCRdb to between 2018 and 2021). Describing the broader study: Peripheral blood was collected at initial diagnosis, before any treatment. Prospective prediction of ophthalmopathy was tested in an independent validation cohort of about 19 hyperthyroidism patients and 17 patients who later progressed to ophthalmopathy. According to the paper, TCR Vbeta CDR3 sequencing was carried out on 135 peripheral blood samples, which came from under 50 ophthalmopathy, around 75 hyperthyroidism and some 17 progressor patients. A discovery cohort of about 95 patients, 43 with Graves' ophthalmopathy and approximately 60 with stable Graves' hyperthyroidism, was used to find distinguishing TCR V-J signatures. The 75 to 100 discovery patients were randomly divided into training and test sets at a 7:3 ratio. The study also compared thyroid tissue and blood T-cell repertoires from five or six Graves' hyperthyroidism patients. After sampling, hyperthyroidism patients received methimazole starting at 30 mg daily, and ophthalmopathy patients received high-dose intravenous methylprednisolone.

What the authors observed across the whole study: In validation, progression to ophthalmopathy was predicted by the model with approximately 67% sensitivity and 72.22% specificity, a median of approximately 6.5 months before onset. No statistical method was used to fix the sample size in advance, and group allocation was not hidden from the investigators. Most expanded thyroid clonotypes (frequency above 0.001) were also detected in blood, a finding suggesting that blood repertoires may reflect thyroid immune responses. A model built on a 13 V-J signature distinguished ophthalmopathy from stable hyperthyroidism, reaching 85% to 90% sensitivity and 81.08% specificity in cross-validation and 80%/75% in testing.

Stable Graves' hyperthyroidism was defined as the absence of progression to ophthalmopathy over 18 months of follow-up. Hyperthyroidism patients were newly diagnosed, had a disease duration of under 2 months, and were aged 18 to 65 years. Any patient with an uncontrolled infection, another autoimmune disease, pregnancy or lactation was excluded. Diagnoses were established on the basis of clinical symptoms, serum thyroxine and TRAb, thyroid ultrasound, and orbital computed tomography. PBMCs were isolated from 7.5 to 10 ml of fresh peripheral blood by Ficoll-Paque density gradient centrifugation. Total RNA was extracted using Trizol reagent, and RNA quality was assessed on an Agilent 2100 Bioanalyzer. TCR beta CDR3 regions were amplified from RNA transcripts. The TCR CDR3 was subjected to a first round of RT-PCR using the HTBI primer set and the Qiagen OneStep RT-PCR kit. A second multiplex PCR round built the libraries, followed by size selection and purification. Libraries were sequenced paired-end with 100 bp reads on an Illumina HiSeq2000. Under the source paper's analysis protocol: Raw data were processed with SOAPnuke, discarding reads with adapters, uncalled bases, mean Phred below 15, or no exact constant-primer or identifier match. High-quality paired reads were merged with COPE v1.2.5, and unique nucleotide sequences were defined as clonotypes. MiTCR v1.1 was used to align clonotypes to the IMGT TRBV, TRBD and TRBJ reference segments. Analysis was restricted to V-J combinations with a frequency above 0.0001, which covered 98% to 99.2% of repertoires. A TCS score was defined as the ratio between F50 (clonal expansion) and ExV (chaos), using BLOSUM62-based TCRdist between CDR3 peptides within each V-J. Welch's t-statistics and random forest reduced 450 to 600 V-J features to around 14, which were used in a naive Bayes classifier (R e1071). TCRdb passed the public sequencing reads through fastp at Q25 and MiXCR, retaining productive beta sequences. CDR3 protein duplicates are merged, each entry listing the most common genes and DNA. Clone size and V and J calls follow TCRdb, not the original study. The sample contains 400,000 to 600,000 distinct CDR3 sequences, roughly 20% of them found a single time. The ten largest clones add up to about 25% of the sample.

The material sequenced was blood. The sequence derives from a man between 18 and 29 years old with Graves' hyperthyroidism. The rearranged chain carries TRBV13 and TRBJ1-2, with TRBD1 perhaps the D gene, on 5 matching bases. CDR3 region: CASSFSAGTDYGYTF. In nucleotide form, the sequence is TGTGCCAGCAGCTTTTCAGCCGGGACCGACTATGGCTACACCTTC.